Following are 11 T cell receptor beta chains from one sample sequenced in a study of blood T cell repertoires in COVID-19. This table comes from immunoSEQ multiplex PCR, and its TCRdb copy is limited to in-frame clones, with some not included. The repertoire holds tens of thousands of clones, less than 85% seen once, with more than 6.5% in the top ten. Input material: peripheral blood. These receptors all come from a man aged 65-85 years with acute or convalescent COVID-19.

The genes are TRBV5-1 and TRBJ1-3; 8 nucleotides match TRBD1. CDR3 length: 15 residues. V lost 6 bases, J lost 2 bases, and 7 bases stayed unmatched. Germline V gene sequence: CDR1 SGHRS, CDR2 YFSETQ. The CDR3 loop reads CASNPTGDPGNTIYF. In nucleotides, the CDR3 is TGCGCCAGCAATCCGACAGGGGATCCTGGAAACACCATATATTTT.

This chain joins TRBV10-1 and TRBJ2-1; a possible D gene is TRBD2 (7 bases). There are 14 residues in the CDR3. Trimming removed 0 bases at V and 10 bases at J, with 13 bases between. Looked up from germline, CDR1 is WNHNN and CDR2 is SYGVQD (reference sequence). CDR3 DNA sequence: TGCGCCAGCAGTGAGTCAGTGGGGGGGGCGGAGCAGTTCTTC. This translates into CASSESVGGAEQFF.

This clone appeared a few times. The J gene is TRBJ2-7, the V gene TRBV15; no firm D call. Germline values: CDR1 LNHNV, CDR2 YYDKDF (reference sequence). CDR3 length: 15 amino acids. Trimming removed 0 bases from V and 3 bases from J, with 12 bases in between. As DNA, the CDR3 is TGTGCCACCAGCAGAGATCGGGTAATGGGCTACGAGCAGTACTTC. Amino acids: CATSRDRVMGYEQYF.

This chain connects TRBV24-1 to TRBJ2-7; TRBD1 might be the D (6 bases). This CDR3 comprises 15 residues. In germline, CDR1 is KGHDR, CDR2 SFDVKD. V gave up 3 bases and J gave up 3 bases, with 14 bases separating them. The CDR3 DNA reads as TGTGCCACCAGTGATCCTTCGACAGGAGTCTACGAGCAGTACTTC. Encoded protein: CATSDPSTGVYEQYF.

This chain links TRBV5-1 with TRBJ2-1; the D gene is possibly TRBD2 (5 bases). Trimming shortened V by 0 bases and J by 1 base, and 8 bases separated the two germline ends. The V gene's germline CDR1 is SGHRS and CDR2 YFSETQ. The CDR3 extends over 15 amino acids. The CDR3 bases are TGCGCCAGCAGCTTGGGGGGAGAATCCTACAATGAGCAGTTCTTC. This translates into CASSLGGESYNEQFF.

In this sample, this clone turned up a few times. The CDR3, as DNA: TGCAGTGCTAGTGGTAGCGGGAGCCGAGGGTTTTACAATGAGCAGTTCTTC. Encoded protein: CSASGSGSRGFYNEQFF. This sequence joins TRBV20-1 and TRBJ2-1, with 9 bases aligning to TRBD2. The V gene's germline CDR1 is DFQATT and CDR2 SNEGSKA (reference sequence). The trim removed 3 bases at V and 4 bases at J, leaving 13 bases unmatched. The CDR3 sequence is 17 residues long.

The chain couples TRBV6-5 to TRBJ1-2, with 7 bases identical to TRBD1. Looked up from germline, CDR1 is MNHEY and CDR2 is SVGAGI. V was clipped by 2 bases and J by 2 bases; unmatched bases: 5. This CDR3 contains 15 residues. DNA of the CDR3: TGTGCCAGCAGTTACCGGGACAGCGGAAACTATGGCTACACCTTC. This translates into CASSYRDSGNYGYTF.

V and J are TRBV6-5 and TRBJ1-2; TRBD1 aligns across 8 bases. Trimming took 0 bases from V and 8 from J; bases not matched to a gene: 11. Germline assignment: CDR1 MNHEY and CDR2 SVGAGI. The CDR3 sequence is 16 residues long. CDR3 region: CASSYSSTGGRMGYTF. The CDR3 DNA is TGTGCCAGCAGTTACTCGAGTACAGGGGGGAGAATGGGCTACACCTTC.

This chain uses TRBV3-1 (or the pseudogene TRBV3-2) with TRBJ2-5, with a weak D call TRBD1 (6 bases). V was trimmed by 3 bases and J by 4 bases, leaving 9 bases between them. The CDR3 spans 13 residues. The germline V gene encodes CDR1 LGHDT and CDR2 YNNKEL (reference sequence). The CDR3 loop is CASSQGHRETQYF. The DNA of the CDR3 is TGTGCCAGCAGCCAGGGACATCGAGAGACCCAGTACTTC.

The chain carries TRBV9 and TRBJ1-6; 7 bases agree with TRBD1. CDR1 SGDLS and CDR2 YYNGEE come from the germline V gene. V was pared by 4 bases and J by 10 bases, with 8 bases of the junction left unmatched. The CDR3 is 14 residues long. CDR3 amino acids: CASSLQGTGSPLHF. The CDR3, as DNA: TGTGCCAGCAGCCTACAGGGGACTGGGTCACCCCTCCACTTT.

V is TRBV28 and J is TRBJ1-1; D uncertain. V was shortened by 2 bases and J by 6 bases, with 22 bases between the two germline ends. The CDR3 sequence is 17 residues long. Germline V gives CDR1 MDHEN, CDR2 SYDVKM. The CDR3 sequence: CASSLEFRSVRVPEAFF. The CDR3 DNA sequence: TGTGCCAGCAGTTTAGAATTTCGGTCAGTTCGGGTCCCTGAAGCTTTCTTT. The full variable domain, in which reference TRBV28 and TRBJ1-1 provide the parts outside the CDR3, is DVKVTQSSRYLVKRTGEKVFLECVQDMDHENMFWYRQDPGLGLRLIYFSYDVKMKEKGDIPEGYSVSREKKERFSLILESASTNQTSMYLCASSLEFRSVRVPEAFFGQGTRLTVV.